The subject of this entry is one TCR beta chain. The data are from a study of PD-L1 blockade in urothelial cancer. About the study: Starting in the mid-2010s, patients were given atezolizumab (1,200 mg intravenously every 3 weeks). Reported median T cell count for blood samples was around 140,000.

Produced via immunoSEQ multiplex PCR; TCRdb's table is partial and in-frame only. Of around 100,000 clones in the sample, around 90% were seen once. Time point denoted: peripheral blood 6 weeks after treatment start. This receptor was taken from a man in his 60s with urothelial cancer. Sequenced material: PBMCs, taken around atezolizumab (anti-PD-L1) treatment.

CDR3 sequence reads: CAISGIWGSGDQETQYF. The CDR3, as DNA: TGTGCCATCAGTGGCATCTGGGGTAGCGGGGATCAAGAGACCCAGTACTTC. V usage is TRBV10-3 and J usage is TRBJ2-5; 8 bases match TRBD2. Looked up from germline, CDR1 is ENHRY and CDR2 is SYGVKD. The CDR3 is 17 residues long. The V segment lost 4 bases and the J segment 2 bases; nucleotides outside the gene matches: 12.